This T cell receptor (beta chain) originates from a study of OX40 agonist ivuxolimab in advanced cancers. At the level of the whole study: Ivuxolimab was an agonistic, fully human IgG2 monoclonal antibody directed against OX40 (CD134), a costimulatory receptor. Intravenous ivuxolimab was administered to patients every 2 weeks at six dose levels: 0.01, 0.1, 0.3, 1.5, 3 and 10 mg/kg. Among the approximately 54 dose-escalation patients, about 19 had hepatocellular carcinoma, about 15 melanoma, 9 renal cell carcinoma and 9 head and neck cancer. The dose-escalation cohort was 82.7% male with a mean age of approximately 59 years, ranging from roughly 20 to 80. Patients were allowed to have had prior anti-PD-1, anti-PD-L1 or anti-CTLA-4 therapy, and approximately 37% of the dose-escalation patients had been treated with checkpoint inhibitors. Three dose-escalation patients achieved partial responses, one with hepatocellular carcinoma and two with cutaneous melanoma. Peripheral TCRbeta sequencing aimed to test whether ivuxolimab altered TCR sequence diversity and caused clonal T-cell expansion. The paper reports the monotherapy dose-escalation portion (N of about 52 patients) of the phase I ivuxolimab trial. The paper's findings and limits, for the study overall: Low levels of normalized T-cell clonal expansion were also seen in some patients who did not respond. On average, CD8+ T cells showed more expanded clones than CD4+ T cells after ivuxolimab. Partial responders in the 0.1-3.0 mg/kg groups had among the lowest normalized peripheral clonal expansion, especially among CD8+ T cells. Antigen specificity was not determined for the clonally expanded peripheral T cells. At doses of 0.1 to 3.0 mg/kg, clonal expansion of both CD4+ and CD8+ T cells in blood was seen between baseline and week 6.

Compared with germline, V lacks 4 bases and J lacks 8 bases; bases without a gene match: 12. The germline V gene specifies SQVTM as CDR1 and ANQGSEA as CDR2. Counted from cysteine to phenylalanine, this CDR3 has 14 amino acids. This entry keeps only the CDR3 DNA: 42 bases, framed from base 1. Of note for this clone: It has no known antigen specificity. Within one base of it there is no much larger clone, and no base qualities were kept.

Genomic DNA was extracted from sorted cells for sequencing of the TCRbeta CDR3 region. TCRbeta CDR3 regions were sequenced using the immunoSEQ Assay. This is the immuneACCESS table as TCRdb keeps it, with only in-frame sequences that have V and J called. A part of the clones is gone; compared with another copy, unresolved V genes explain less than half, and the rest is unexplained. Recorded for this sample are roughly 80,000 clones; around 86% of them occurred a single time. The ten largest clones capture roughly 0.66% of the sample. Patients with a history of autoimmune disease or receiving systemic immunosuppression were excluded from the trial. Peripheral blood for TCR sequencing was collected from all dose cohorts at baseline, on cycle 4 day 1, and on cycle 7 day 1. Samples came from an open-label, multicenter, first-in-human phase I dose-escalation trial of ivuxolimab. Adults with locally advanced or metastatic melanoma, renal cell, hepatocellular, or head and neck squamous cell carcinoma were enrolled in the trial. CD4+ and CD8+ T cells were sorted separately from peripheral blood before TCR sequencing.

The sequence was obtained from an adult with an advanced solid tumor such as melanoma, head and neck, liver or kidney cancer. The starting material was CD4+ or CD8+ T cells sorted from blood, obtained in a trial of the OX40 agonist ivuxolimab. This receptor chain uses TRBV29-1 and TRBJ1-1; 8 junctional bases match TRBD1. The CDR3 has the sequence CSVGKDRAATEAFF. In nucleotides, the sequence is TGCAGCGTTGGTAAGGACAGGGCCGCGACGGAAGCTTTCTTT.